Presented here are 29 T cell receptor beta chains from one specimen sequenced in a study of blood T cell repertoires in COVID-19. Here immunoSEQ multiplex PCR was the method, and the copy in TCRdb shows in-frame clones only, minus some. The profile shows fewer than 200,000 clones, around nine tenths of them singletons. Sequenced input: peripheral blood. The source of these receptors is a woman aged 70 to 79 with COVID-19, enrolled during active disease.

The V gene is TRBV24-1, the J gene TRBJ2-7, with unresolved D. This CDR3 spans 13 amino acids. The V gene's germline CDR1 is KGHDR and CDR2 SFDVKD. V lost 7 bases and J 0 bases, leaving 9 bases between the germline ends. For the CDR3, the DNA is TGTGCCACCAGCAGTTCGCCCTCCTACGAGCAGTACTTC. The encoded protein is CATSSSPSYEQYF.

The gene calls are TRBV28 and TRBJ1-2; no clear D. Trimming left V 8 bases short and J 5 bases short, with 15 bases between. From germline, CDR1 is MDHEN and CDR2 SYDVKM. CDR3 length: 13 residues. CDR3 loop: CASGSTDYYGYTF. The CDR3 DNA sequence: TGTGCCAGCGGGAGTACAGACTATTATGGCTACACCTTC.

The V and J genes are TRBV5-4 and TRBJ2-7, with TRBD2 identical over 8 bases. J lost 1 base, V lost 3 bases, and 9 bases had no gene match. The CDR3 has 16 amino acids. Germline values: CDR1 SGHNT, CDR2 YYREEE (reference sequence). CDR3 in amino acids: CASSWGGRLGSYEQYF. The CDR3 DNA sequence: TGTGCCAGCAGCTGGGGCGGGAGGTTGGGTTCCTACGAGCAGTACTTC.

The chain couples TRBV25-1 to TRBJ1-1; TRBD1 matches 10 bases. This CDR3 has 16 amino acids. The germline gives CDR1 MGHDK, CDR2 SYGVNS. V shed 5 bases, J shed 3 bases, and the junction held 9 bases outside the gene matches. CDR3 sequence reads: CASSTPRGQGDTEAFF. CDR3 nucleotide sequence: TGTGCCAGCAGTACTCCACGCGGACAGGGGGACACTGAAGCTTTCTTT.

Only one count was recorded for this clone. The chain is built from TRBV25-1 and TRBJ1-3; D may be TRBD1 (5 bases). The CDR3 runs to 15 residues. V was clipped by 3 bases and J by 1 base, with 10 bases between them. Germline V gives CDR1 MGHDK, CDR2 SYGVNS. The CDR3: CASSETALSGNTIYF. The CDR3 DNA follows: TGTGCCAGCAGTGAGACAGCACTTTCTGGAAACACCATATATTTT.

The chain combines TRBV7-9 with TRBJ2-7, with D tentatively TRBD2 (6 bases). The CDR3 totals 19 residues. V was shortened by 1 base and J by 3 bases, with 25 bases between the two germline ends. Germline CDR1 is SEHNR and CDR2 is FQNEAQ (reference sequence). Here the CDR3 DNA reads TGTGCCAGCAGCTTAGATTTATTCCTAGCGAGGGAGGCTGGCTACGAGCAGTACTTC. It is translated as CASSLDLFLAREAGYEQYF.

This CDR3 is CASSQGGSSYSGNTIYF. The CDR3 region has the DNA TGCGCCAGCAGCCAAGGCGGTAGCTCGTACTCTGGAAACACCATATATTTT. J is TRBJ1-3 and V is TRBV4-1, with D hard to call. The length of the CDR3 is 17 residues. The germline V gene has CDR1 MGHRA and CDR2 YSYEKL. Trimming left V 1 base short and J 0 bases short, with 13 bases between.

The V call is TRBV19, the J call TRBJ2-7, with D possibly being TRBD1 (6 bases). Trimming pared 5 bases from V and 3 bases from J, leaving 17 bases between. Germline V gene data show CDR1 as LNHDA and CDR2 as SQIVND (reference sequence). There are 15 residues in the CDR3. The CDR3: CASSQRTVGNYEQYF. CDR3 DNA: TGTGCCAGTAGTCAAAGGACAGTGGGGAACTACGAGCAGTACTTC.

Many counts were recorded for this clone. The chain employs TRBV28 and TRBJ1-4; 7 positions match TRBD1. Unmatched junction bases numbered 16, after V lost 8 bases and J lost 10 bases. Germline assignment: CDR1 MDHEN and CDR2 SYDVKM. The CDR3 spans 15 residues. This CDR3 is CASDRTGLRPGKLFF. CDR3 coding DNA: TGTGCCAGCGACCGGACAGGCCTCCGTCCGGGAAAACTGTTTTTT.

The rearrangement uses TRBV6-5 and TRBJ2-1; D is possibly TRBD1 (6 bases). CDR3 length: 13 residues. The V gene lost 4 bases and the J gene lost 10 bases, with 14 bases spanning the gap. Germline V gene data show CDR1 as MNHEY and CDR2 as SVGAGI. The CDR3 sequence: CASSSTRQVEQFF. As DNA, the CDR3 is TGTGCCAGCAGTTCAACCCGACAGGTGGAGCAGTTCTTC.

This chain links TRBV10-3 with TRBJ2-5; 8 bases match TRBD2. From germline, CDR1 is ENHRY and CDR2 SYGVKD. V dropped 5 bases and J dropped 1; count of bases not matched to a gene: 9. The CDR3 has 16 residues. Written as DNA, the CDR3 is TGTGCCATCAGTCCGAAAGCGGGAGTCGGCCAAGAGACCCAGTACTTC. As protein: CAISPKAGVGQETQYF.

This rearrangement joins TRBV11-2 to TRBJ1-2; the match to TRBD1 covers 7 bases. J lost 2 bases, V lost 5 bases, and 8 bases had no gene match. This CDR3 is built from 15 residues. Per germline, CDR1 SGHAT and CDR2 FQNNGV. For the CDR3, the DNA is TGTGCCAGCAGCACGACCGGGACAGTAAACTATGGCTACACCTTC. Amino acid sequence: CASSTTGTVNYGYTF.

The chain links TRBV6-2 or TRBV6-3 to TRBJ1-1, with no clear D. From germline, CDR1 is MNHEY and CDR2 SVGEGT. The ends were cut back, 5 bases at V and 10 bases at J, with 29 bases in the middle. The CDR3 loop spans 17 amino acids. The CDR3 DNA sequence: TGTGCCAGCAGTCTCGGGAGAAGGTTCGGTCTGGAAAGTGGAGCTTTCTTT. Amino acid sequence: CASSLGRRFGLESGAFF.

The chain combines TRBV6-5 with TRBJ2-7; 9 bases agree with TRBD1. With 6 bases clipped from V and 3 bases from J, the junction kept 3 bases outside the gene matches. CDR1 and CDR2 (germline): MNHEY, SVGAGI. The CDR3 covers 13 residues. The CDR3, as DNA: TGTGCCAGCAGCCGGGGACAGGGCTACGAGCAGTACTTC. Its translation: CASSRGQGYEQYF.

The chain recombines TRBV28 with TRBJ2-1; 9 positions agree with TRBD2. Germline lookup yields CDR1 MDHEN and CDR2 SYDVKM. Losses at the gene ends were 3 bases for V and 0 bases for J; bases not matched to a gene: 0. There are 15 residues in the CDR3. CDR3 in amino acids: CASSFSGSSYNEQFF. The CDR3 DNA is TGTGCCAGCAGTTTTAGCGGGAGCTCCTACAATGAGCAGTTCTTC.

The V and J genes are TRBV5-1 and TRBJ2-5; TRBD2 matches at 7 bases. Germline V gene sequence: CDR1 SGHRS, CDR2 YFSETQ. Unmatched junction bases numbered 15, after V lost 2 bases and J lost 5 bases. CDR3 size: 17 residues. CDR3 region: CASSFTAGLGGTETQYF. The CDR3 DNA reads as TGCGCCAGCAGCTTCACTGCCGGCCTGGGAGGGACGGAGACCCAGTACTTC.

This chain connects TRBV19 to TRBJ1-2; TRBD1 matches at 8 bases. The CDR3 contains 15 residues. From germline, CDR1 is LNHDA and CDR2 SQIVND (reference sequence). V shed 2 bases and J 9 bases; nucleotides not matched to a gene: 11. CDR3 region: CASSIRDRGPGRYTF. The CDR3 DNA reads as TGTGCCAGTAGTATACGAGACAGGGGCCCCGGGCGCTACACCTTC.

This rearrangement joins TRBV29-1 to TRBJ1-5; no definite D call. Trimming stripped 6 bases from V and 0 bases from J, with 15 bases between. Germline CDR1 reads SQVTM; CDR2 reads ANQGSEA. CDR3 length equals 15 residues. The CDR3 DNA sequence: TGCAGCGTGTCCTCCGGCGGGCGTAGCAATCAGCCCCAGCATTTT. It specifies CSVSSGGRSNQPQHF.

The chain combines TRBV6-6 with TRBJ2-3, with D possibly being TRBD2 (5 bases). From germline, CDR1 is MNHNY and CDR2 SVGAGI (reference sequence). Trimming shortened V by 5 bases and J by 2 bases, and 14 bases separated the two germline ends. The CDR3 sequence is 15 residues long. This CDR3 reads CASSPTRGITDTQYF. CDR3 sequence (DNA): TGTGCCAGCAGTCCCACTAGAGGCATCACAGATACGCAGTATTTT.

This clone was counted once. The rearrangement uses TRBV5-6 and TRBJ2-5; TRBD2 agrees at 9 bases. This CDR3 comprises 15 residues. Trimming removed 6 bases from V and 4 bases from J; junction bases left unmatched: 10. The germline gives CDR1 SGHDT, CDR2 YYEEEE. CDR3 coding DNA: TGTGCCAGCACCCGCAACGGCGGGAGGGGAGAGACCCAGTACTTC. It yields the protein CASTRNGGRGETQYF.

This clone was observed a handful of times. The CDR3 is CASSYQGPSEQYF. DNA of the CDR3: TGTGCCAGCAGTTATCAGGGGCCGAGCGAGCAGTACTTC. V usage is TRBV6-5 and J usage is TRBJ2-7, with D perhaps TRBD1 (6 bases). This CDR3 is 13 amino acids long. V was clipped by 3 bases and J by 6 bases, with 12 bases between them. CDR1 MNHEY and CDR2 SVGAGI come from the germline V gene.

This clone was seen once. This sequence joins TRBV6-5 and TRBJ1-1; D is uncertain. This CDR3 has 15 amino acids. Trimming cost V 2 bases and J 1 base, with 11 bases left between them. Germline lookup yields CDR1 MNHEY and CDR2 SVGAGI. In DNA, the CDR3 is TGTGCCAGCAGTTACCGGGTGTCAAGGAACACTGAAGCTTTCTTT. Translation: CASSYRVSRNTEAFF.

This chain connects TRBV18 to TRBJ2-7; 7 bases are a match to TRBD1. Germline loops: CDR1 KGHSH, CDR2 LQKENI. The CDR3 has 14 residues. V shed 6 bases and J 3 bases; nucleotides not matched to a gene: 8. The CDR3 here is CASSQTRTGYEQYF. CDR3 DNA sequence: TGTGCCAGCTCCCAAACTCGGACAGGCTACGAGCAGTACTTC.

This chain's CDR3 is CASSSRGIAGGPFDGTQYF. The DNA of the CDR3 is TGTGCCAGCAGCTCCCGTGGGATAGCGGGAGGGCCCTTCGATGGTACGCAGTATTTT. The gene calls are TRBV7-2 and TRBJ2-3; TRBD2 agrees at 11 bases. The V and J ends lost 4 bases and 8 bases, in that order; junction bases with no gene match: 20. Germline V gives CDR1 SGHTA, CDR2 FQGNSA. The CDR3 is 19 amino acids.

This chain joins TRBV2 and TRBJ1-1; 9 positions match TRBD1. Germline CDR1 reads SNHLY; CDR2 reads FYNNEI. This CDR3 contains 17 residues. V was clipped by 3 bases and J by 4 bases; unmatched bases: 12. CDR3 sequence: CASSESGTGLIGTEAFF. The CDR3 DNA is TGTGCCAGCAGTGAGAGCGGGACAGGGTTGATAGGCACTGAAGCTTTCTTT. Full variable domain (rest looked up from reference TRBV2 and TRBJ1-1): EPEVTQTPSHQVTQMGQEVILRCVPISNHLYFYWYRQILGQKVEFLVSFYNNEISEKSEIFDDQFSVERPDGSNFTLKIRSTKLEDSAMYFCASSESGTGLIGTEAFFGQGTRLTVV.

This clone was observed a handful of times. The CDR3 sequence is CASSYRGLAGAGEQYF. The CDR3 region has the DNA TGTGCCAGCAGTTACCGGGGACTAGCGGGAGCCGGCGAGCAGTACTTC. The chain links TRBV6-7 to TRBJ2-7, with 14 nucleotides matching TRBD2. TRBV6-7 is labeled an ORF, and its function is uncertain. With 2 bases clipped from V and 6 bases from J, the junction kept 6 bases outside the gene matches. The CDR3 consists of 16 residues.

The chain links TRBV10-3 to TRBJ2-7; 7 bases align to TRBD2. V gave up 8 bases and J gave up 2 bases; unmatched junction bases: 6. The CDR3 has 13 amino acids. Germline loops: CDR1 ENHRY, CDR2 SYGVKD. CDR3 region: CAIAASGPYEQYF. CDR3 nucleotides: TGTGCCATCGCTGCTAGCGGCCCCTACGAGCAGTACTTC.

This rearrangement joins TRBV19 to TRBJ2-5, with TRBD2 matching over 7 bases. Germline trimming cut 0 bases from V and 1 base from J; bases unmatched to any gene: 11. The CDR3 loop spans 18 amino acids. Germline assignment: CDR1 LNHDA and CDR2 SQIVND (reference sequence). CDR3 in DNA: TGTGCCAGTAGTATAGATTTCCTTCCGGGGGGAAGCCAAGAGACCCAGTACTTC. Protein: CASSIDFLPGGSQETQYF.

The chain carries TRBV19 and TRBJ2-5; 9 bases map to TRBD1. CDR1 and CDR2 (germline): LNHDA, SQIVND (reference sequence). After removal of 4 bases from V and 3 bases from J, the junction contained 6 bases not matched to a gene. CDR3 size: 15 residues. The CDR3 nucleotides are TGTGCCAGTAGTACTCGGGACAGGGTAAAAGAGACCCAGTACTTC. Residues: CASSTRDRVKETQYF.